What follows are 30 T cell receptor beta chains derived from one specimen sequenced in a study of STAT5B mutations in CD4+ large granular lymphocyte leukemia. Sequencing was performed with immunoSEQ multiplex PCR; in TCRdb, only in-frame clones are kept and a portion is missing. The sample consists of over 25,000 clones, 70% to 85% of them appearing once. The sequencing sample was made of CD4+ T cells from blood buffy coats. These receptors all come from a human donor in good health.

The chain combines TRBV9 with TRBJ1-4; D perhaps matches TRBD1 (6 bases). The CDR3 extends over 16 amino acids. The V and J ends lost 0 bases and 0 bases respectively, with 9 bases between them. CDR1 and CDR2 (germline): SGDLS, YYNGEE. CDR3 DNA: TGTGCCAGCAGCGTAGGGGGGGCCGCAACTAATGAAAAACTGTTTTTT. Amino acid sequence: CASSVGGAATNEKLFF.

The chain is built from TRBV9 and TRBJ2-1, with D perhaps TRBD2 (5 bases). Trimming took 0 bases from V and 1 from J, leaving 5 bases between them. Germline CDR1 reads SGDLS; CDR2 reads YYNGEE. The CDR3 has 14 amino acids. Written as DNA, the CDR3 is TGTGCCAGCAGCGTAGCGGGGTCCTACAATGAGCAGTTCTTC. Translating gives CASSVAGSYNEQFF.

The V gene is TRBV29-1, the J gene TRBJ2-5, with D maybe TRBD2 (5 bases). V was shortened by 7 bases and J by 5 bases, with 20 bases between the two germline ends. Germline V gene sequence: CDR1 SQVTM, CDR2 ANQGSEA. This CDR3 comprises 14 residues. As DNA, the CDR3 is TGCAGCGCCCAATCTAGCATCACTGAGGAGACCCAGTACTTC. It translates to CSAQSSITEETQYF.

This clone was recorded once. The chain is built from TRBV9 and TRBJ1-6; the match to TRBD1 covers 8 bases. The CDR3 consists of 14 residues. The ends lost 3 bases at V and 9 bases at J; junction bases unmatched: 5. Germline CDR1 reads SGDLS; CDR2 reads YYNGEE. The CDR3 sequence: CASSARQGSSPLHF. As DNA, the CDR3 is TGTGCCAGCAGCGCCCGACAGGGGAGTTCACCCCTCCACTTT.

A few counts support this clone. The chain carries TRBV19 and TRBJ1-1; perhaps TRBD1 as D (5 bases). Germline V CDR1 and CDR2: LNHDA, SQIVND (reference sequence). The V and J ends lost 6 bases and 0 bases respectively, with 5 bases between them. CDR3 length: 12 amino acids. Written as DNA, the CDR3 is TGTGCCAGTAGGGGGGTGAACACTGAAGCTTTCTTT. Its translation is CASRGVNTEAFF.

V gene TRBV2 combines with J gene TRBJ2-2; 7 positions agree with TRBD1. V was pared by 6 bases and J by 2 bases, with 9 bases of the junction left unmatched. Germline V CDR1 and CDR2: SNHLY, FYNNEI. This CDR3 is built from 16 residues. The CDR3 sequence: CASSSDRVPNTGELFF. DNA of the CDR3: TGTGCCAGCAGCTCAGACAGGGTACCAAACACCGGGGAGCTGTTTTTT.

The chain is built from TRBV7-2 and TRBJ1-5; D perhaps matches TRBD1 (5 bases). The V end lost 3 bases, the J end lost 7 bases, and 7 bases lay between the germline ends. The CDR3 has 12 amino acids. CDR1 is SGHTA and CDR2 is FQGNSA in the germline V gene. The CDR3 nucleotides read TGTGCCAGCAGCTTCCAGGGACAGCCCCAGCATTTT. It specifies CASSFQGQPQHF.

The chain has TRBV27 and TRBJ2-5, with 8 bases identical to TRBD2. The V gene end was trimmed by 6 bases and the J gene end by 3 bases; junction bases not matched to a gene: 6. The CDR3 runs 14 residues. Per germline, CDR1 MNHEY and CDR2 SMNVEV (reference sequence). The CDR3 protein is CASSSGGGKETQYF. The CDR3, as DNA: TGTGCCAGCAGCTCCGGCGGGGGGAAAGAGACCCAGTACTTC.

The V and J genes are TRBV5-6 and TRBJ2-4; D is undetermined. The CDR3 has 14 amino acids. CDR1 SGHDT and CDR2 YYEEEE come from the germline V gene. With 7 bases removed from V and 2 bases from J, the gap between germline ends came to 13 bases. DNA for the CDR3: TGTGCCAGCTACCGGTTTTTGACCAAAAACATTCAGTACTTC. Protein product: CASYRFLTKNIQYF.

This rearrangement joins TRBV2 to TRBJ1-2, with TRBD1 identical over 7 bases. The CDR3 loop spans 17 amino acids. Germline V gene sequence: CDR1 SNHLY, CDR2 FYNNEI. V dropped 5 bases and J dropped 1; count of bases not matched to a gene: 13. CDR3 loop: CASSYTSGTAYNYGYTF. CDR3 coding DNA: TGTGCCAGCAGTTATACCTCCGGGACAGCTTATAACTATGGCTACACCTTC.

CDR3 nucleotides: TGCGCCAGCAGCCCCAAGCGGGGCCTTACTTACAATGAGCAGTTCTTC. This codes for CASSPKRGLTYNEQFF. The chain uses TRBV4-3 and TRBJ2-1, with 7 bases matching TRBD2. V lost 4 bases and J lost 4; bases outside the gene matches: 10. Germline CDR1 and CDR2: LGHNA and YSLEER. This CDR3 has 16 amino acids.

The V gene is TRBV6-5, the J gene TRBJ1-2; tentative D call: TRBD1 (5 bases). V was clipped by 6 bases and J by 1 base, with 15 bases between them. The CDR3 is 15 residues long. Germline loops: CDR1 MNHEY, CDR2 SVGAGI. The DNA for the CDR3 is TGTGCCAGCAGCTCTAGCCTCAGGGTTAACTATGGCTACACCTTC. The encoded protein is CASSSSLRVNYGYTF.

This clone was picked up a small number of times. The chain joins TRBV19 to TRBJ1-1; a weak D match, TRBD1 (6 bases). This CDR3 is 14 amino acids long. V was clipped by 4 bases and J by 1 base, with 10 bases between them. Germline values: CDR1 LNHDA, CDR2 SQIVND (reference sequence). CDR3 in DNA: TGTGCCAGTAGTAGGGGGACACAGAACACTGAAGCTTTCTTT. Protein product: CASSRGTQNTEAFF.

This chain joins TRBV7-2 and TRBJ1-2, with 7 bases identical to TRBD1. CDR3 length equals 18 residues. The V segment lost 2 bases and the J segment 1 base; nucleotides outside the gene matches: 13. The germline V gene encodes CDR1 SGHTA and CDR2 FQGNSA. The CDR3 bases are TGTGCCAGCAGCTTACGCGACGGCAGGGGGAAGGGTAACTATGGCTACACCTTC. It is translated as CASSLRDGRGKGNYGYTF.

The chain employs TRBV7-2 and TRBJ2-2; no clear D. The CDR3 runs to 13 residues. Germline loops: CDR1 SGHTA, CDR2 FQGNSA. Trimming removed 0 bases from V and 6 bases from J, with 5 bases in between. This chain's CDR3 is CASSLAGPGELFF. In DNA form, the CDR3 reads TGTGCCAGCAGCTTAGCTGGGCCCGGGGAGCTGTTTTTT.

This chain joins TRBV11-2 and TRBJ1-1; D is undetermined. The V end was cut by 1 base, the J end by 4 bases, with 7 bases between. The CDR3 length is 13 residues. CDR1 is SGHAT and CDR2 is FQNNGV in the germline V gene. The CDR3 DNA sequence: TGTGCCAGCAGCTTAGGTCGGGCCACTGAAGCTTTCTTT. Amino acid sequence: CASSLGRATEAFF.

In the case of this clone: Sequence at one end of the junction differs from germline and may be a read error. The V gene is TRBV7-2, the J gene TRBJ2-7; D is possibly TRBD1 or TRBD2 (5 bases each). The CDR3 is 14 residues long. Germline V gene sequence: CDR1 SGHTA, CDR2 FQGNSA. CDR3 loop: CASSWGTQSSEQYF. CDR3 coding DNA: TGTGCCAGCAGCTGGGGGACCCAGTCCTCCGAGCAGTACTTC.

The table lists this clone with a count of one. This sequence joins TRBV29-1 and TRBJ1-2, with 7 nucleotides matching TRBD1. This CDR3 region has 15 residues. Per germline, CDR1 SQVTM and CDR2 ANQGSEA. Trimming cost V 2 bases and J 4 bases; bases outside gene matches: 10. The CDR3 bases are TGCAGCGTTGAAAGGAGGTCAGGGGGAGGCTATGGCTACACCTTC. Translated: CSVERRSGGGYGYTF.

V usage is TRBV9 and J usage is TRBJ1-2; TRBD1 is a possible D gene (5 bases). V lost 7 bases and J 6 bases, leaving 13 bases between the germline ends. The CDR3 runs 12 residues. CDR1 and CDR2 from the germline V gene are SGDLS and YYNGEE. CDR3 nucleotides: TGTGCCAGCTCGGGGGATAAGCATGGCTACACCTTC. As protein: CASSGDKHGYTF.

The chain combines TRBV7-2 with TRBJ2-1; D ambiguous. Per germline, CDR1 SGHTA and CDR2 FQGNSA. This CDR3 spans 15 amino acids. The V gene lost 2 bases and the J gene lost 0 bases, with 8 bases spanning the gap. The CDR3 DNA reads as TGTGCCAGCAGCTTAATGGCTAGCTCCTACAATGAGCAGTTCTTC. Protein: CASSLMASSYNEQFF.

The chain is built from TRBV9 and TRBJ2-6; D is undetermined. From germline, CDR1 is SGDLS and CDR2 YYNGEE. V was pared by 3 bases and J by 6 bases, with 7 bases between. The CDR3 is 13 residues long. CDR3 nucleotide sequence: TGTGCCAGCAGCGCCTTGGTGGCCAACGTCCTGACTTTC. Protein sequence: CASSALVANVLTF.

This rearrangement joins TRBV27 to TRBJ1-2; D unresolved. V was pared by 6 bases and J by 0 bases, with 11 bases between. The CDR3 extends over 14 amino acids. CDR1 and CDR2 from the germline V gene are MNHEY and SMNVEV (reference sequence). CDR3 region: CASRTAGANYGYTF. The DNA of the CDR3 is TGTGCCAGCAGAACCGCGGGTGCTAACTATGGCTACACCTTC.

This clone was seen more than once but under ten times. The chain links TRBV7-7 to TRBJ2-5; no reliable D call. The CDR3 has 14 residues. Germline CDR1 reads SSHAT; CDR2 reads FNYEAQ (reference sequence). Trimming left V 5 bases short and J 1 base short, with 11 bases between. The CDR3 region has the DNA TGTGCCAGCAGCGTTCAGAAGACCCAAGAGACCCAGTACTTC. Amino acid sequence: CASSVQKTQETQYF.

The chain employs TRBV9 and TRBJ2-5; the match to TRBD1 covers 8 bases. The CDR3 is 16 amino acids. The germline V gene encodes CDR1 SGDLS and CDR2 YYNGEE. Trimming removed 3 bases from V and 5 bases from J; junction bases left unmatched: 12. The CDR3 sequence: CASSARDRPSGETQYF. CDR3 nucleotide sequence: TGTGCCAGCAGCGCGCGGGACAGGCCCTCGGGGGAGACCCAGTACTTC.

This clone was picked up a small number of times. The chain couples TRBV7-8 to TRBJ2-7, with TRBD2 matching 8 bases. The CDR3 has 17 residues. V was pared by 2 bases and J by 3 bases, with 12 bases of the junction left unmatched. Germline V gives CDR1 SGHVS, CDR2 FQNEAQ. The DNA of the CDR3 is TGTGCCAGCAGCTTACGGGATATGGCGGGGGGCAACTACGAGCAGTACTTC. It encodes CASSLRDMAGGNYEQYF.

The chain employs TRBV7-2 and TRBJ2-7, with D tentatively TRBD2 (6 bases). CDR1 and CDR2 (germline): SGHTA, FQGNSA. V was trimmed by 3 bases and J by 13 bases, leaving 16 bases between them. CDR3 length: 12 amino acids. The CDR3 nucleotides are TGTGCCAGCAGCTTGATCGGGACTGCCGATTACTTC. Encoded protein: CASSLIGTADYF.

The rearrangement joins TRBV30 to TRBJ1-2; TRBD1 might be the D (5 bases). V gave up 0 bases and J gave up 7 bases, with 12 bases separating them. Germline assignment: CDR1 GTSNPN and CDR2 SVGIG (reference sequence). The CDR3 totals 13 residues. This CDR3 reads CAWSVRTGAGYTF. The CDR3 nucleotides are TGTGCCTGGAGTGTACGTACTGGGGCTGGCTACACCTTC. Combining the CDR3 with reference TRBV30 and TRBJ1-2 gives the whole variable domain SQTIHQWPATLVQPVGSPLSLECTVEGTSNPNLYWYRQAAGRGLQLLFYSVGIGQISSEVPQNLSASRPQDRQFILSSKKLLLSDSGFYLCAWSVRTGAGYTFGSGTRLTVV.

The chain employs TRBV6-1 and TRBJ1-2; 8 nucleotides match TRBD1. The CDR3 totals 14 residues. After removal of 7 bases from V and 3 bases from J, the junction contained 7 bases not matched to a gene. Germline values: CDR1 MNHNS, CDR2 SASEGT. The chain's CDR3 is CASNPTGDDYGYTF. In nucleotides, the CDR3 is TGTGCCAGCAACCCGACAGGGGATGACTATGGCTACACCTTC.

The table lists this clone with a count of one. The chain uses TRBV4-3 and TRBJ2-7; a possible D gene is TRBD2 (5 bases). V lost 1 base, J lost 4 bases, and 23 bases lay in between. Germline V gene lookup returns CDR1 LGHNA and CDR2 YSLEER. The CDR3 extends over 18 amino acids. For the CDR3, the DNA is TGCGCCAGCAGCCAAGTTGTCCCCTTCGAACCGACGGGATACGAGCAGTACTTC. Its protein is CASSQVVPFEPTGYEQYF.

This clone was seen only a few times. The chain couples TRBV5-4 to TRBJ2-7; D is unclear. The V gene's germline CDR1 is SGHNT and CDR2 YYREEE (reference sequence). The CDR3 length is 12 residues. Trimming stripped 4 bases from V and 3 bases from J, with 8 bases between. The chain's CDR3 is CASSLDFYEQYF. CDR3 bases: TGTGCCAGCAGCCTCGACTTCTACGAGCAGTACTTC.